Here is one TCR beta chain with its context. The clone's antigen remains unknown. Qualities for individual bases were not recorded, and no much larger clone is one base off. A second Seattle source provided samples from volunteer blood donors who had recovered from COVID-19. Collaborating institutions collected whole blood in K2EDTA tubes following their own protocols. For TCRbeta analysis, collaborators shipped samples in one of three forms: frozen whole blood, isolated PBMCs, or DNA extracted from either of those sample types. This specimen belongs to a study of blood T cell repertoires in COVID-19 (dated by TCRdb to 2018 to 2020). Background on the whole study: Samples from collaborators originated in the United States, Italy and Spain and spanned both the acute and convalescent phases of COVID-19. Nearly every sample came with metadata listing a de-identified subject ID, COVID-19 status, age in years and sex. Deeply sampled blood TCRbeta repertoires from subjects exposed to, actively infected with, or recovered from COVID-19 were included in the dataset. Samples were obtained from the ongoing ImmuneRACE study (first 160 participants) and from over a thousand subjects provided by 6 global collaborators. Where HLA class I and class II types were available, the types were taken from metadata supplied by the sample provider, not from assay-based typing. The prospective study material was composed of cDNA or gDNA derived from T cells, B-cell-depleted T cells, or PBMCs. A freely available public database, intended as a resource for researchers studying the immune response to SARS-CoV-2, is where the repertoires were released. Broad study findings and their caveats: The quantity of clinical and demographic metadata differed by source and by participant and was supplied without curation.

TCRbeta CDR3 regions were amplified from genomic DNA by means of the immunoSEQ Assay, a bias-controlled multiplex PCR. On the study's bioinformatics: Nucleated cell counts per sample were estimated from amplification of reference gene primers within the assay. To quantify the absolute abundance of each unique TCRbeta CDR3 rearrangement, sequence reads were collapsed and filtered. For each sample, productive Simpson clonality was calculated by taking the square root of Simpson's diversity index across productive rearrangements. As stored in TCRdb, this immuneACCESS dataset retains in-frame rearrangements with V and J assigned. A fraction of the clones does not appear; measured against another copy, unresolved V genes explain less than half of the discrepancy, and the remainder lacks a known reason. V and J calls and clone size follow that table, whereas D and trimming were derived from the DNA. The sample has more than 120,000 clones on record, 75% to 90% of them singletons. The top ten constitute 35% to 40% of the sample.

The source material was peripheral blood. This TCR was recovered from a man in his fifties who had recovered from COVID-19.

The DNA is as follows: TGTGCCAGCAGTCCTGTGATAAGGCTAGGTTTGGAGACCCAGTACTTC. Its translation reads: CASSPVIRLGLETQYF. This sequence uses TRBV27 and TRBJ2-5, with the D gene call left open. Spanning cysteine to phenylalanine, the CDR3 consists of 16 amino acids. Solely the CDR3 DNA is kept, with 48 bases framed from the first base. The germline ends are 21 bases apart after V is trimmed by 5 bases and J by 5 bases. CDR1 and CDR2, per the germline V gene (reference sequence), are MNHEY and SMNVEV.